These 25 T cell receptor beta chains originate from one sample sequenced in a study of PD-L1 blockade in urothelial cancer. Profiling relied on immunoSEQ multiplex PCR, and the TCRdb table lists in-frame clones only, not all of them. The sample lists under 30,000 clones, almost 85% occurring once. Specimen: PBMCs, collected around atezolizumab (anti-PD-L1) treatment. These receptor sequences come from an older man with urothelial cancer.

This chain connects TRBV28 to TRBJ2-7; 7 nucleotides line up with TRBD1. Germline V CDR1 and CDR2: MDHEN, SYDVKM. The CDR3 runs to 15 residues. The trim removed 5 bases at V and 0 bases at J, leaving 7 bases unmatched. The CDR3 DNA reads TGTGCCAGCAGTACACAGGGGATAAGCTCCTACGAGCAGTACTTC. This sequence encodes CASSTQGISSYEQYF.

The V and J genes are TRBV28 and TRBJ1-1; D is unresolved. The germline V and J ends were trimmed by 5 bases and 0 bases, with 10 bases remaining between them. Germline CDR1 is MDHEN and CDR2 is SYDVKM. The CDR3 has 14 residues. The CDR3 spells CASSTLIMNTEAFF. The DNA for the CDR3 is TGTGCCAGCAGTACTCTAATCATGAACACTGAAGCTTTCTTT.

This chain connects TRBV28 to TRBJ1-3; 7 positions match TRBD1. The junction had 13 bases not matched to a gene; V was cut back by 6 bases and J by 2 bases. Germline loops: CDR1 MDHEN, CDR2 SYDVKM. This CDR3 has 17 residues. The CDR3 loop is CASSRTGSKGAGNTIYF. DNA of the CDR3: TGTGCCAGCAGCCGGACAGGCTCCAAAGGGGCTGGAAACACCATATATTTT.

This rearrangement joins TRBV7-9 to TRBJ2-1; D remains ambiguous. Trimming left V 5 bases short and J 6 bases short, with 14 bases between. Germline assignment: CDR1 SEHNR and CDR2 FQNEAQ (reference sequence). The CDR3 length is 14 residues. CDR3 protein: CASSPRPASNEQFF. The CDR3 DNA follows: TGTGCCAGCAGCCCCCGCCCCGCGTCCAATGAGCAGTTCTTC.

This clone showed up just a few times. This chain uses TRBV29-1 with TRBJ2-3; tentative D call: TRBD2 (6 bases). V was shortened by 6 bases and J by 2 bases, with 21 bases between the two germline ends. CDR1 and CDR2 from the germline V gene are SQVTM and ANQGSEA. The CDR3 totals 16 residues. The DNA of the CDR3 is TGCAGCGTCGTTGGGGGGAGAGGGCAGATCACAGATACGCAGTATTTT. It encodes CSVVGGRGQITDTQYF.

This clone showed up just once. The rearrangement links TRBV19 to TRBJ2-7; 7 nucleotides line up with TRBD1. V lost 5 bases to trimming and J lost 3 bases; unmatched junction nucleotides: 13. Germline V gene lookup returns CDR1 LNHDA and CDR2 SQIVND (reference sequence). The CDR3 has 16 residues. As DNA, the CDR3 is TGTGCCAGTAGTGCGACAGGGCCGTCCGAATTCTACGAGCAGTACTTC. It is translated as CASSATGPSEFYEQYF.

V usage is TRBV28 and J usage is TRBJ2-3, with a possible D match to TRBD2 (6 bases). CDR1 is MDHEN and CDR2 is SYDVKM in the germline V gene. V lost 2 bases and J 2 bases, leaving 11 bases between the germline ends. The CDR3 is made up of 15 amino acids. The CDR3, as DNA: TGTGCCAGCAGTTTAGGGACTGGTAACACAGATACGCAGTATTTT. It translates to CASSLGTGNTDTQYF.

The chain links TRBV5-4 to TRBJ2-3; D is possibly TRBD1 (6 bases). The V end was cut by 0 bases, the J end by 3 bases, with 17 bases between. This CDR3 region has 17 residues. Germline loops: CDR1 SGHNT, CDR2 YYREEE (reference sequence). For the CDR3, the DNA is TGTGCCAGCAGCTTGGCGGCTTTGGGCAGGGGTACAGATACGCAGTATTTT. Translated: CASSLAALGRGTDTQYF.

This sequence joins TRBV4-1 and TRBJ2-7; TRBD1 aligns across 8 bases. Germline V gene lookup returns CDR1 MGHRA and CDR2 YSYEKL. The CDR3 loop spans 15 amino acids. V lost 1 base, J lost 4 bases, and 6 bases stayed unmatched. CDR3 coding DNA: TGCGCCAGCAGCCAAGTGCCAGGGGGCCAGTACGAGCAGTACTTC. This encodes CASSQVPGGQYEQYF.

V usage is TRBV7-8 and J usage is TRBJ2-1, with no clear D. CDR1 and CDR2 (germline): SGHVS, FQNEAQ. V lost 1 base and J lost 8, with 3 bases in between. There are 11 residues in the CDR3. CDR3 sequence reads: CASSLVYEQFF. The CDR3 bases are TGTGCCAGCAGCTTAGTATATGAGCAGTTCTTC.

This clone was seen only once. The chain links TRBV6-4 to TRBJ2-1, with TRBD1 matching 8 bases. The germline V gene encodes CDR1 MRHNA and CDR2 SNTAGT. Losses at the gene ends were 2 bases for V and 9 bases for J; bases not matched to a gene: 6. The CDR3 loop spans 14 amino acids. Here the CDR3 DNA reads TGTGCCAGCAGTGACGACAGGGGTCGGGGTGAGCAGTTCTTC. Translation gives CASSDDRGRGEQFF.

The chain recombines TRBV6-1 with TRBJ1-5; 8 nucleotides match TRBD1. Trimming removed 5 bases from V and 6 bases from J; junction bases left unmatched: 9. CDR1 is MNHNS, CDR2 SASEGT, per germline. The CDR3 has 15 residues. The CDR3 bases are TGTGCCAGCAGTCTTGGACAGGGCGGATTTCAGCCCCAGCATTTT. Its translation: CASSLGQGGFQPQHF.

The chain joins TRBV18 to TRBJ1-1; perhaps TRBD1 as D (5 bases). There are 13 residues in the CDR3. Germline assignment: CDR1 KGHSH and CDR2 LQKENI. V gave up 3 bases and J gave up 1 base, with 6 bases separating them. CDR3 bases: TGTGCCAGCTCACCGACAGCGAACACTGAAGCTTTCTTT. Amino acids: CASSPTANTEAFF.

J is TRBJ2-5 and V is TRBV7-2; TRBD1 agrees at 8 bases. With 5 bases clipped from V and 5 bases from J, the junction kept 7 bases outside the gene matches. This CDR3 region has 14 residues. Germline loops: CDR1 SGHTA, CDR2 FQGNSA. The CDR3 is CASSRAQGAETQYF. In nucleotides, the CDR3 is TGTGCCAGCAGCCGTGCTCAGGGGGCCGAGACCCAGTACTTC.

The chain employs TRBV18 and TRBJ2-7; 10 nucleotides agree with TRBD1. V was clipped by 3 bases and J by 3 bases; unmatched bases: 5. From germline, CDR1 is KGHSH and CDR2 LQKENI. This CDR3 is built from 15 residues. The DNA for the CDR3 is TGTGCCAGCTCACCCCCGGGACAGGGGTACTACGAGCAGTACTTC. Its translation: CASSPPGQGYYEQYF.

J is TRBJ1-3 and V is TRBV6-1, with D unclear. Trimming cost V 4 bases and J 0 bases, with 13 bases left between them. CDR1 and CDR2 (germline): MNHNS, SASEGT. The CDR3 has 16 residues. CDR3 in amino acids: CASSGVWRNSGNTIYF. The CDR3 DNA follows: TGTGCCAGCAGTGGAGTATGGCGGAACTCTGGAAACACCATATATTTT.

V is TRBV4-2 and J is TRBJ2-3; 9 bases agree with TRBD2. Germline V lookup: CDR1 LGHNA, CDR2 YNFKEQ. The CDR3 has 14 amino acids. V lost 4 bases, J lost 4 bases, and 3 bases stayed unmatched. The CDR3 protein is CASSPSGRPDTQYF. The CDR3 DNA reads TGTGCCAGCAGCCCGAGCGGGAGGCCAGATACGCAGTATTTT.

V and J are TRBV6-1 and TRBJ1-4, with a weak D call TRBD1 (6 bases). Germline assignment: CDR1 MNHNS and CDR2 SASEGT. The CDR3 runs 15 residues. V lost 4 bases, J lost 6 bases, and 15 bases lay in between. In DNA form, the CDR3 reads TGTGCCAGCAGTGGAGGGCAGGGGAGTCATGAAAAACTGTTTTTT. It is translated as CASSGGQGSHEKLFF.

The chain couples TRBV28 to TRBJ1-2; no clear D gene. Trimming shortened V by 5 bases and J by 4 bases, and 14 bases separated the two germline ends. Per germline, CDR1 MDHEN and CDR2 SYDVKM. This CDR3 region has 14 residues. The CDR3 loop reads CASSPPSSFYGYTF. The CDR3 DNA reads TGTGCCAGCAGTCCCCCTAGCAGCTTCTATGGCTACACCTTC.

As DNA, the CDR3 is TGTGCCAGCAGCTCAAGCCTCGGGACTTTCGCGAACACCGGGGAGCTGTTTTTT. This translates into CASSSSLGTFANTGELFF. The V and J genes are TRBV7-9 and TRBJ2-2, with D perhaps matching TRBD2 (6 bases). Trimming took off 4 bases at V and 0 bases at J, with 18 bases between the two ends. CDR1 is SEHNR and CDR2 is FQNEAQ in the germline V gene (reference sequence). The CDR3 spans 18 residues.

V usage is TRBV9 and J usage is TRBJ2-2; TRBD1 matches 11 bases. The CDR3 is 15 residues long. CDR1 and CDR2 from the germline V gene are SGDLS and YYNGEE. Losses at the gene ends were 3 bases for V and 4 bases for J; bases not matched to a gene: 2. The CDR3 DNA is TGTGCCAGCAGCGCCGGGACAGGGGGCACCGGGGAGCTGTTTTTT. Amino acid sequence: CASSAGTGGTGELFF.

The chain is built from TRBV30 and TRBJ2-2; 8 positions agree with TRBD1. The CDR3 loop spans 15 amino acids. Germline loops: CDR1 GTSNPN, CDR2 SVGIG (reference sequence). V shed 0 bases and J 4 bases; nucleotides not matched to a gene: 4. The CDR3 sequence: CAWSVTDRATGELFF. CDR3 DNA: TGTGCCTGGAGTGTTACGGACAGGGCCACCGGGGAGCTGTTTTTT.

The chain uses TRBV10-3 and TRBJ1-5; TRBD1 matches at 12 bases. Germline CDR1 reads ENHRY; CDR2 reads SYGVKD. The V and J ends lost 5 bases and 6 bases, in that order; junction bases with no gene match: 5. The CDR3 spans 15 residues. Here the CDR3 DNA reads TGTGCCATCAGTTGGGGACAGGGGGCTGGTCAGCCCCAGCATTTT. Protein sequence: CAISWGQGAGQPQHF.

This clone was observed a handful of times. The rearrangement links TRBV7-8 to TRBJ1-2, with 7 bases lining up with TRBD1. The CDR3 spans 14 residues. J gave up 5 bases and V 5 bases, and 8 bases lay outside the gene matches. The germline V gene encodes CDR1 SGHVS and CDR2 FQNEAQ. CDR3: CASSRDSVTYGYTF. The CDR3 nucleotides are TGTGCCAGCAGCCGGGACAGCGTTACGTATGGCTACACCTTC.

The rearrangement uses TRBV28 and TRBJ1-1; D possibly corresponds to TRBD1 (5 bases). The germline CDR1 and CDR2 sequences are MDHEN and SYDVKM. V was cut by 4 bases and J by 1 base, with 7 bases left in between. CDR3 size: 13 residues. This CDR3 reads CASSSGQNTEAFF. CDR3 coding DNA: TGTGCCAGCAGTTCAGGGCAGAACACTGAAGCTTTCTTT.